This T cell receptor beta chain was sequenced during a study of blood T cell repertoires in COVID-19. CDR1 and CDR2 from the germline V gene are LGHDT and YNNKEL (reference sequence). The CDR3 loop spans 14 amino acids. V lost 4 bases to trimming and J lost 0 bases, with 7 bases between them. The data were produced by immunoSEQ multiplex PCR, yet TCRdb's version contains in-frame clones alone and is incomplete. Of a few hundred thousand clones listed, over 70% are singletons. The material sequenced was peripheral blood. The origin of this receptor is a woman between 65 and 79 years old with COVID-19, enrolled during active disease. J is TRBJ2-1 and V is TRBV3-1 (or the pseudogene TRBV3-2), with D unresolved. The chain's CDR3 is CASSRASSYNEQFF. The CDR3 DNA reads TGTGCCAGCAGCCGCGCTAGCTCCTACAATGAGCAGTTCTTC.